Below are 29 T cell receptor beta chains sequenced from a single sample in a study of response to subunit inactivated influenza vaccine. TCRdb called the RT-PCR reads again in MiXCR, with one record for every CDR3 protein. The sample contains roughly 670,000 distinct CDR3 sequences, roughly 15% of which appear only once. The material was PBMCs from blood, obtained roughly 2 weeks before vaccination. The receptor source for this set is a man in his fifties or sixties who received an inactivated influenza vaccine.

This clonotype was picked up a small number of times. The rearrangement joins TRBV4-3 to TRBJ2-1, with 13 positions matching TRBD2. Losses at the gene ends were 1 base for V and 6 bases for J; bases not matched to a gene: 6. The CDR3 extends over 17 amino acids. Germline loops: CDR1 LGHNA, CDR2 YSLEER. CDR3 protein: CASSQAVRTSGGNEQFF. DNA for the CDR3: TGCGCCAGCAGCCAAGCCGTCCGGACTAGCGGGGGCAATGAGCAGTTCTTC.

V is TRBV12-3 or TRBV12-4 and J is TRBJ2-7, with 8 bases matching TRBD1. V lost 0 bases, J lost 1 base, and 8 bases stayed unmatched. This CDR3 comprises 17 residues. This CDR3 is CASSLALPGQASYEQYF. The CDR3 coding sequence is TGTGCCAGCAGTTTAGCCCTCCCGGGACAGGCGTCCTACGAGCAGTACTTC.

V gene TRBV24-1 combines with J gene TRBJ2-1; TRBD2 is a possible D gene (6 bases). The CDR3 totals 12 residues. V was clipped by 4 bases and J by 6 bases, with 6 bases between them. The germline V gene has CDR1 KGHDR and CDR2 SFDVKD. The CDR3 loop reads CATSEGGNEQFF. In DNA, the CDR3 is TGTGCCACCAGTGAGGGGGGCAATGAGCAGTTCTTC.

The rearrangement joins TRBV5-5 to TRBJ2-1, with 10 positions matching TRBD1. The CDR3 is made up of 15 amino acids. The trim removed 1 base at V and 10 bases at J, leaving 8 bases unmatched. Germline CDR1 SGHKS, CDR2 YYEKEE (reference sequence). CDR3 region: CASSLSGQGSREQFF. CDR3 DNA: TGTGCCAGCAGCTTGTCGGGACAGGGGTCCAGGGAGCAGTTCTTC.

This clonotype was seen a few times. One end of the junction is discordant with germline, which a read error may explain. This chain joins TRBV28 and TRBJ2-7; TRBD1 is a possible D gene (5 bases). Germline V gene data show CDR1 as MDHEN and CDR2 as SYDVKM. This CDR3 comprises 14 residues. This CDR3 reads CASSPPNLSGACLF. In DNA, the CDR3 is TGTGCCAGCAGTCCCCCCAATCTGTCTGGGGCCTGCCTCTTC.

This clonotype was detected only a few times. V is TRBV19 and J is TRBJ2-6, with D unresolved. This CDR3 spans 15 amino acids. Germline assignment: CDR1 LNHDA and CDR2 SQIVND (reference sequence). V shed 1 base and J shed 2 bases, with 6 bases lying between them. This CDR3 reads CASSIVGAGANVLTF. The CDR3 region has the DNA TGTGCCAGTAGTATAGTTGGTGCTGGGGCCAACGTCCTGACTTTC.

The CDR3 sequence is CASSQLVGQGDRSNQPQHF. CDR3 sequence (DNA): TGTGCCAGCAGCCAGCTCGTTGGACAGGGTGATCGGAGCAATCAGCCCCAGCATTTT. The rearrangement links TRBV4-2 to TRBJ1-5; 8 bases match TRBD1. Germline V gene sequence: CDR1 LGHNA, CDR2 YNFKEQ. Trimming took 3 bases from V and 1 from J; bases not matched to a gene: 14. The CDR3 totals 19 residues.

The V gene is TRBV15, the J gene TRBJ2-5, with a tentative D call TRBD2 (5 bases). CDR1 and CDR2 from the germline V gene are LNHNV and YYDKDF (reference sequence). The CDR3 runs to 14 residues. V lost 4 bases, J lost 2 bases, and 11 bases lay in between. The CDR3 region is CATSKDGVQETQYF. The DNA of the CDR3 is TGTGCCACCAGCAAGGACGGGGTACAAGAGACCCAGTACTTC.

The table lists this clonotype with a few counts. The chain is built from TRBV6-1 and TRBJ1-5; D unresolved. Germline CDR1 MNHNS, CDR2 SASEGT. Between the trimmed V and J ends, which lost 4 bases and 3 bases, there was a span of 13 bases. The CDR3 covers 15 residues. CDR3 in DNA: TGTGCCAGCAGTGGGGTACAGTTCACCAATCAGCCCCAGCATTTT. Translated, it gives CASSGVQFTNQPQHF.

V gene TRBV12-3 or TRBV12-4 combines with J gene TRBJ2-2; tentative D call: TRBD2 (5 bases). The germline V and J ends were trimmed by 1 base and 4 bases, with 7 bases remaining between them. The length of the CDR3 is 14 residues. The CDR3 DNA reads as TGTGCCAGCAGTTTAGATGAGGGCACCGGGGAGCTGTTTTTT. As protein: CASSLDEGTGELFF.

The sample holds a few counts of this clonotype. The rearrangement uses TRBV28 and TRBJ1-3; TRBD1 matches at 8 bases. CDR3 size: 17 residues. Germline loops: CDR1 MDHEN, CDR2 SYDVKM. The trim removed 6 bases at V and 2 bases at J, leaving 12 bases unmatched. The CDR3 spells CASREQGALIAGNTIYF. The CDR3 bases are TGTGCCAGCAGAGAGCAGGGGGCGCTGATCGCTGGAAACACCATATATTTT. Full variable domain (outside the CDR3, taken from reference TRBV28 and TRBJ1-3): DVKVTQSSRYLVKRTGEKVFLECVQDMDHENMFWYRQDPGLGLRLIYFSYDVKMKEKGDIPEGYSVSREKKERFSLILESASTNQTSMYLCASREQGALIAGNTIYFGEGSWLTVV.

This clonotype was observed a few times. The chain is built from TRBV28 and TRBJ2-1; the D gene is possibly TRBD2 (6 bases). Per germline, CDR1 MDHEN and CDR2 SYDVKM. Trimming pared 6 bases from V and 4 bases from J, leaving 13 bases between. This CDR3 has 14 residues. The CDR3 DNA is TGTGCCAGCAGACAAACCGGGACTTACAATGAGCAGTTCTTC. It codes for CASRQTGTYNEQFF. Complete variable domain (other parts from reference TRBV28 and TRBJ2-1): DVKVTQSSRYLVKRTGEKVFLECVQDMDHENMFWYRQDPGLGLRLIYFSYDVKMKEKGDIPEGYSVSREKKERFSLILESASTNQTSMYLCASRQTGTYNEQFFGPGTRLTVL.

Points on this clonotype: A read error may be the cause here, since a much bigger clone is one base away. The CDR3, as DNA: TGCAGCGTTCTCCGGGGGGCGCAAAAAAATGAGCAGTTCTTC. Amino acid sequence: CSVLRGAQKNEQFF. This chain joins TRBV29-1 and TRBJ2-1; a weak D match, TRBD2 (7 bases). This CDR3 comprises 14 residues. Germline-derived CDR1 and CDR2 are SQVTM and ANQGSEA. Trimming took off 5 bases at V and 7 bases at J, with 18 bases between the two ends.

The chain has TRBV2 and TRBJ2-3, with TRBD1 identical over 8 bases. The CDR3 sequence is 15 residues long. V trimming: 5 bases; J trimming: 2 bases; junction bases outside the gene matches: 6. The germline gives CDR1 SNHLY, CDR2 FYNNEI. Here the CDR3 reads CASSSGQGYTDTQYF. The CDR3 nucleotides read TGTGCCAGCAGTTCTGGACAGGGCTACACAGATACGCAGTATTTT.

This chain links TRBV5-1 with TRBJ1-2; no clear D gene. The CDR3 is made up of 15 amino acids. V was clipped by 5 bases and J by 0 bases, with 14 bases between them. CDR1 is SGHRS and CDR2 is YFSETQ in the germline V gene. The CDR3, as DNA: TGCGCCAGCAGGGAACGTTTGGCAGCTAACTATGGCTACACCTTC. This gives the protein CASRERLAANYGYTF.

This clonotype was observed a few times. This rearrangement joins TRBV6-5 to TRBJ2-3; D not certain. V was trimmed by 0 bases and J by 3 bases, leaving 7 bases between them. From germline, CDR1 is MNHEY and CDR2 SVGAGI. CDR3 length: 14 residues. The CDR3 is CASSYSHGTDTQYF. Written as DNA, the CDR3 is TGTGCCAGCAGTTACTCACATGGTACAGATACGCAGTATTTT.

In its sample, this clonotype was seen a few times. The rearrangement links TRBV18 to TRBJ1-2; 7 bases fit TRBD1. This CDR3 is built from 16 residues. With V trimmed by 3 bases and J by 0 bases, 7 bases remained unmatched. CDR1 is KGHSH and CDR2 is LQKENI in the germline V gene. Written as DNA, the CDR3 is TGTGCCAGCTCACCGGCACAGACAGGGACTAACTATGGCTACACCTTC. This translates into CASSPAQTGTNYGYTF. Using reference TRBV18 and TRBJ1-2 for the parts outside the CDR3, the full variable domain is NAGVMQNPRHLVRRRGQEARLRCSPMKGHSHVYWYRQLPEEGLKFMVYLQKENIIDESGMPKERFSAEFPKEGPSILRIQQVVRGDSAAYFCASSPAQTGTNYGYTFGSGTRLTVV.

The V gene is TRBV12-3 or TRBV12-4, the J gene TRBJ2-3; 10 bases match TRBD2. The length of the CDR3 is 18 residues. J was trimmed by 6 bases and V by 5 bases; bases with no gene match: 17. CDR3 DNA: TGTGCCAGCAGTGGGACTAGCGCCCGCGACCTCCCGGAGGATACGCAGTATTTT. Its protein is CASSGTSARDLPEDTQYF.

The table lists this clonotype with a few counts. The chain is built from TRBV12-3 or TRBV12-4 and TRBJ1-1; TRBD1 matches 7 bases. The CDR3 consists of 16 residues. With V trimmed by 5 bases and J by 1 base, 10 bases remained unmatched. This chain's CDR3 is CASSLSRTGQNTEAFF. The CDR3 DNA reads TGTGCCAGCAGTCTTTCGCGGACAGGCCAGAACACTGAAGCTTTCTTT.

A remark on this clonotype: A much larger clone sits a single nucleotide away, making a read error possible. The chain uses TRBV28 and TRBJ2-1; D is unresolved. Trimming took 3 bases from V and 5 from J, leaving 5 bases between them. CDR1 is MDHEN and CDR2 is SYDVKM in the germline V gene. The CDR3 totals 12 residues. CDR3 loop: CASSFANNEQFF. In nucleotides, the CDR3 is TGTGCCAGCAGTTTTGCCAACAATGAGCAGTTCTTC.

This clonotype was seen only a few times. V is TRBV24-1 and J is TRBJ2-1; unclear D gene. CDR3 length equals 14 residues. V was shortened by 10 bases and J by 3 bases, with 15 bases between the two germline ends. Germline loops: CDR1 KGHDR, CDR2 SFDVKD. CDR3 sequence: CATRSRPIYNEQFF. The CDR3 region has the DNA TGTGCCACTCGATCGAGACCCATCTACAATGAGCAGTTCTTC.

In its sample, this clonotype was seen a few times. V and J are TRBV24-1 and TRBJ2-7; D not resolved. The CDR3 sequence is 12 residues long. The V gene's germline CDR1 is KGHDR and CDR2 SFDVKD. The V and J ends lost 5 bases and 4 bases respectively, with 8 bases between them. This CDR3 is CATSVDGYEQYF. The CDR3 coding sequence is TGTGCCACCAGTGTAGACGGGTACGAGCAGTACTTC.

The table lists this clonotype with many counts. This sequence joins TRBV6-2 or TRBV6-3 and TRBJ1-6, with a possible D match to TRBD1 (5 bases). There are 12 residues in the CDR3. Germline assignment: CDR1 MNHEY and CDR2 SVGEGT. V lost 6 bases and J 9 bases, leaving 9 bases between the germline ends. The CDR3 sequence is CASSVRVSPLHF. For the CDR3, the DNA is TGTGCCAGCAGCGTCAGGGTTTCACCCCTCCACTTT.

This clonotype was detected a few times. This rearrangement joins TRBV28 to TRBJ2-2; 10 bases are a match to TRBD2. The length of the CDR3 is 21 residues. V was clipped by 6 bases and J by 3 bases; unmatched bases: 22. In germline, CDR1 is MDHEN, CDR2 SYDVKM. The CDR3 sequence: CASSSESSQLSGRADTGELFF. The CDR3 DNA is TGTGCCAGCAGCTCAGAGTCCTCCCAACTGAGCGGGAGGGCGGACACCGGGGAGCTGTTTTTT.

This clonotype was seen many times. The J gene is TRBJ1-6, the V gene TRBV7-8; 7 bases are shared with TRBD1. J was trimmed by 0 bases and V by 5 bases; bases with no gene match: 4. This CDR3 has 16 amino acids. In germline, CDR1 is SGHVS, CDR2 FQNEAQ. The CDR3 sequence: CASSLRDSSYNSPLHF. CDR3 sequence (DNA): TGTGCCAGCAGCCTCCGGGACAGCTCCTATAATTCACCCCTCCACTTT.

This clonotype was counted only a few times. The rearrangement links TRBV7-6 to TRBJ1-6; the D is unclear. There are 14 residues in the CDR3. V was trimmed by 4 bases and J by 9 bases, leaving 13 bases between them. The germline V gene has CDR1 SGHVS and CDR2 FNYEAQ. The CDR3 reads CASSYDTMGSPLHF. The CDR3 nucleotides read TGTGCCAGCAGCTATGACACCATGGGTTCACCCCTCCACTTT.

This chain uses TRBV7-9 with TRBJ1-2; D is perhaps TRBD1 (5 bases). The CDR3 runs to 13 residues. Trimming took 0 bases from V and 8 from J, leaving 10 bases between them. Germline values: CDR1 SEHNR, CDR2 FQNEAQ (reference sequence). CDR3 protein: CASSLAEGSGYTF. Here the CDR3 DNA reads TGTGCCAGCAGCTTAGCCGAGGGGTCCGGCTACACCTTC.

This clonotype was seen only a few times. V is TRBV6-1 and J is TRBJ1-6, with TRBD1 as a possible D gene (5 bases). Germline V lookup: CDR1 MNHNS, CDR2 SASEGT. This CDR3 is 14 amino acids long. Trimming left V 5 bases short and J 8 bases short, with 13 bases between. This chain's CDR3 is CASSLRGDDSPLHF. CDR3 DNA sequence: TGTGCCAGCAGTCTTAGGGGCGATGATTCACCCCTCCACTTT.

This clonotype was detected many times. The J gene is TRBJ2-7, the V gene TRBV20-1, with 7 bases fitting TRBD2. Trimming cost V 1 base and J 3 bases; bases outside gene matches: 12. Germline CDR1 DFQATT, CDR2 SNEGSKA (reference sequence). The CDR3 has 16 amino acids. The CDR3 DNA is TGCAGTGCTAGAGGCCACCCCGGAGCGGGACTCTACGAGCAGTACTTC. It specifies CSARGHPGAGLYEQYF.